The 16 T cell receptor beta chains below were found in one sample sequenced in a study of blood T cell repertoires in COVID-19. The assay was immunoSEQ multiplex PCR, and TCRdb's table has in-frame clones only and misses some. The table has 250,000 to 300,000 clones, roughly nine tenths seen once. Sequenced sample: PBMCs or T cells enriched from blood (not recorded which). The receptor set was obtained from a human donor in a cohort exposed to, infected with or recovered from COVID-19 (not recorded which). The donor label of this sample is uncertain.

Only one count was recorded for this clone. This chain links TRBV27 with TRBJ2-7; D might be TRBD2 (6 bases). Looked up from germline, CDR1 is MNHEY and CDR2 is SMNVEV (reference sequence). CDR3 size: 14 residues. Trimming stripped 2 bases from V and 3 bases from J, with 11 bases between. CDR3 DNA sequence: TGTGCCAGCAGTTTACAGGCCGGGGGCTACGAGCAGTACTTC. It is translated as CASSLQAGGYEQYF.

This chain joins TRBV6-1 and TRBJ2-7; 10 nucleotides match TRBD1. Germline V gene sequence: CDR1 MNHNS, CDR2 SASEGT. V shed 2 bases and J 2 bases; nucleotides not matched to a gene: 3. This CDR3 has 15 residues. DNA for the CDR3: TGTGCCAGCAGTGAAAGGACAGGGGGGCCCTACGAGCAGTACTTC. This encodes CASSERTGGPYEQYF.

This chain uses TRBV7-2 with TRBJ1-1; no clear D gene. The length of the CDR3 is 14 residues. Trimming shortened V by 5 bases and J by 5 bases, and 15 bases separated the two germline ends. The germline gives CDR1 SGHTA, CDR2 FQGNSA. The DNA for the CDR3 is TGTGCCAGCAGCCCTACGGGAGGTCGGACTGAAGCTTTCTTT. This translates into CASSPTGGRTEAFF.

The chain carries TRBV19 and TRBJ1-6, with D possibly being TRBD1 (6 bases). The CDR3 consists of 13 residues. V was trimmed by 5 bases and J by 9 bases, leaving 11 bases between them. Germline assignment: CDR1 LNHDA and CDR2 SQIVND (reference sequence). DNA for the CDR3: TGTGCCAGTAGTCGGGACACCTCTTCACCCCTCCACTTT. The encoded protein is CASSRDTSSPLHF.

V usage is TRBV5-3 and J usage is TRBJ1-2; TRBD1 matches 7 bases. TRBV5-3 is an open reading frame, and its role is uncertain. V lost 4 bases, J lost 1 base, and 13 bases stayed unmatched. The CDR3 has 17 residues. Here the CDR3 DNA reads TGTGCCAGAAGCCCGACAGGGACCGGGCCGATTAACTATGGCTACACCTTC. Its translation: CARSPTGTGPINYGYTF.

The chain recombines TRBV7-8 with TRBJ1-1, with a weak D call TRBD1 (5 bases). CDR3 length: 14 residues. Trimming left V 0 bases short and J 6 bases short, with 11 bases between. CDR1 is SGHVS, CDR2 FQNEAQ, per germline. CDR3 in DNA: TGTGCCAGCAGCTTAGCGCAGGGTTTCGCTGAAGCTTTCTTT. Residues: CASSLAQGFAEAFF.

The rearrangement links TRBV7-9 to TRBJ1-2; D gene ambiguous. The germline V and J ends were trimmed by 8 bases and 4 bases, with 14 bases remaining between them. The CDR3 runs to 13 residues. Germline CDR1 is SEHNR and CDR2 is FQNEAQ (reference sequence). The chain's CDR3 is CASVPTRSYGYTF. The CDR3 bases are TGTGCCAGCGTCCCAACCAGATCCTATGGCTACACCTTC.

The V gene is TRBV5-1, the J gene TRBJ1-2, with D possibly matching TRBD1 (6 bases). CDR1 SGHRS and CDR2 YFSETQ come from the germline V gene. This CDR3 has 13 amino acids. Trimming pared 4 bases from V and 4 bases from J, leaving 11 bases between. The CDR3 DNA reads TGCGCCAGCAGCGCCGACAGGAGCTATGGCTACACCTTC. The encoded protein is CASSADRSYGYTF.

This chain links TRBV19 with TRBJ2-4, with D unresolved. Deletions cut 5 bases from V and 1 base from J, with 9 bases between. There are 14 residues in the CDR3. Germline-derived CDR1 and CDR2 are LNHDA and SQIVND (reference sequence). CDR3 amino acids: CASSSTRAKNIQYF. As DNA, the CDR3 is TGTGCCAGTAGTTCCACCCGGGCCAAAAACATTCAGTACTTC.

This sequence joins TRBV6-5 and TRBJ2-1; D is unresolved. Deletions cut 8 bases from V and 8 bases from J, with 10 bases between. This CDR3 contains 11 residues. Germline V CDR1 and CDR2: MNHEY, SVGAGI. The CDR3 bases are TGTGCCAGCGGGCTATTCTATGAGCAGTTCTTC. Translated: CASGLFYEQFF.

The rearrangement links TRBV5-1 to TRBJ1-5; 7 positions match TRBD1. This CDR3 region has 15 residues. J lost 6 bases, V lost 1 base, and 7 bases had no gene match. CDR1 is SGHRS, CDR2 YFSETQ, per germline. The CDR3 region is CASSLQGGEGQPQHF. CDR3 sequence (DNA): TGCGCCAGCAGCTTGCAGGGGGGAGAAGGTCAGCCCCAGCATTTT.

The gene calls are TRBV27 and TRBJ2-1; 9 nucleotides match TRBD1. The junction had 5 bases not matched to a gene; V was cut back by 3 bases and J by 8 bases. The CDR3 covers 14 residues. Germline V gene data show CDR1 as MNHEY and CDR2 as SMNVEV (reference sequence). DNA for the CDR3: TGTGCCAGCAGTTTTTGGACAGGGGCGGATGAGCAGTTCTTC. Residues: CASSFWTGADEQFF.

V is TRBV19 and J is TRBJ1-2, with 8 bases identical to TRBD1. Per the germline V gene, CDR1 is LNHDA and CDR2 is SQIVND (reference sequence). This CDR3 contains 15 residues. Germline trimming cut 4 bases from V and 2 bases from J; bases unmatched to any gene: 6. CDR3: CASSTGQGLNYGYTF. The CDR3 nucleotides read TGTGCCAGTAGTACAGGACAGGGCCTGAACTATGGCTACACCTTC.

This rearrangement joins TRBV30 to TRBJ2-7, with 8 bases lining up with TRBD1. The CDR3 is made up of 13 amino acids. V was clipped by 5 bases and J by 0 bases; unmatched bases: 3. The V gene's germline CDR1 is GTSNPN and CDR2 SVGIG (reference sequence). The CDR3: CAWARGLSYEQYF. Written as DNA, the CDR3 is TGTGCCTGGGCCAGGGGGCTCTCCTACGAGCAGTACTTC.

V usage is TRBV9 and J usage is TRBJ2-3; D ambiguous. V was cut by 2 bases and J by 4 bases, with 8 bases left in between. Germline lookup yields CDR1 SGDLS and CDR2 YYNGEE. The CDR3 covers 13 residues. CDR3 nucleotides: TGTGCCAGCAGCGTGGTGCAGGCAGATACGCAGTATTTT. Protein: CASSVVQADTQYF.

This clone was seen a few times. This chain joins TRBV5-4 and TRBJ1-2; D not resolved. Germline V CDR1 and CDR2: SGHNT, YYREEE (reference sequence). V lost 5 bases to trimming and J lost 0 bases, with 14 bases between them. The CDR3 loop spans 15 amino acids. CDR3 protein: CASRNGLRTNYGYTF. The CDR3 nucleotides read TGTGCCAGCAGGAACGGACTGAGAACTAACTATGGCTACACCTTC.